This T cell receptor (beta chain) was identified in a study of CD8+CD57+ T cells in acquired aplastic anemia. This clonotype was observed a handful of times. Flow cytometry had shown expanded CD8+CD57+ cells in the patients chosen for sequencing. The CDR3 is made up of 13 amino acids. The V and J ends lost 6 bases and 4 bases, in that order; junction bases with no gene match: 5. From germline, CDR1 is SGHDT and CDR2 YYEEEE. Genomic DNA templated the TCR beta VDJ and CDR3 profiling. TCRdb processed the reads anew with MiXCR; each CDR3 protein has one entry. The sample lists around 500,000 distinct CDR3 sequences; around 32% were seen once.

The source of this sequence is a human donor with aplastic anemia. The V gene is TRBV5-6, the J gene TRBJ1-2; 8 bases align to TRBD1. Sequenced material: sorted CD4+, CD8+, or CD8+CD57+ T cells (not recorded which) from PBMCs. CDR3 coding DNA: TGTGCCAGCACCCCAGACAGGGGCTATGGCTACACCTTC. Encoded protein: CASTPDRGYGYTF.